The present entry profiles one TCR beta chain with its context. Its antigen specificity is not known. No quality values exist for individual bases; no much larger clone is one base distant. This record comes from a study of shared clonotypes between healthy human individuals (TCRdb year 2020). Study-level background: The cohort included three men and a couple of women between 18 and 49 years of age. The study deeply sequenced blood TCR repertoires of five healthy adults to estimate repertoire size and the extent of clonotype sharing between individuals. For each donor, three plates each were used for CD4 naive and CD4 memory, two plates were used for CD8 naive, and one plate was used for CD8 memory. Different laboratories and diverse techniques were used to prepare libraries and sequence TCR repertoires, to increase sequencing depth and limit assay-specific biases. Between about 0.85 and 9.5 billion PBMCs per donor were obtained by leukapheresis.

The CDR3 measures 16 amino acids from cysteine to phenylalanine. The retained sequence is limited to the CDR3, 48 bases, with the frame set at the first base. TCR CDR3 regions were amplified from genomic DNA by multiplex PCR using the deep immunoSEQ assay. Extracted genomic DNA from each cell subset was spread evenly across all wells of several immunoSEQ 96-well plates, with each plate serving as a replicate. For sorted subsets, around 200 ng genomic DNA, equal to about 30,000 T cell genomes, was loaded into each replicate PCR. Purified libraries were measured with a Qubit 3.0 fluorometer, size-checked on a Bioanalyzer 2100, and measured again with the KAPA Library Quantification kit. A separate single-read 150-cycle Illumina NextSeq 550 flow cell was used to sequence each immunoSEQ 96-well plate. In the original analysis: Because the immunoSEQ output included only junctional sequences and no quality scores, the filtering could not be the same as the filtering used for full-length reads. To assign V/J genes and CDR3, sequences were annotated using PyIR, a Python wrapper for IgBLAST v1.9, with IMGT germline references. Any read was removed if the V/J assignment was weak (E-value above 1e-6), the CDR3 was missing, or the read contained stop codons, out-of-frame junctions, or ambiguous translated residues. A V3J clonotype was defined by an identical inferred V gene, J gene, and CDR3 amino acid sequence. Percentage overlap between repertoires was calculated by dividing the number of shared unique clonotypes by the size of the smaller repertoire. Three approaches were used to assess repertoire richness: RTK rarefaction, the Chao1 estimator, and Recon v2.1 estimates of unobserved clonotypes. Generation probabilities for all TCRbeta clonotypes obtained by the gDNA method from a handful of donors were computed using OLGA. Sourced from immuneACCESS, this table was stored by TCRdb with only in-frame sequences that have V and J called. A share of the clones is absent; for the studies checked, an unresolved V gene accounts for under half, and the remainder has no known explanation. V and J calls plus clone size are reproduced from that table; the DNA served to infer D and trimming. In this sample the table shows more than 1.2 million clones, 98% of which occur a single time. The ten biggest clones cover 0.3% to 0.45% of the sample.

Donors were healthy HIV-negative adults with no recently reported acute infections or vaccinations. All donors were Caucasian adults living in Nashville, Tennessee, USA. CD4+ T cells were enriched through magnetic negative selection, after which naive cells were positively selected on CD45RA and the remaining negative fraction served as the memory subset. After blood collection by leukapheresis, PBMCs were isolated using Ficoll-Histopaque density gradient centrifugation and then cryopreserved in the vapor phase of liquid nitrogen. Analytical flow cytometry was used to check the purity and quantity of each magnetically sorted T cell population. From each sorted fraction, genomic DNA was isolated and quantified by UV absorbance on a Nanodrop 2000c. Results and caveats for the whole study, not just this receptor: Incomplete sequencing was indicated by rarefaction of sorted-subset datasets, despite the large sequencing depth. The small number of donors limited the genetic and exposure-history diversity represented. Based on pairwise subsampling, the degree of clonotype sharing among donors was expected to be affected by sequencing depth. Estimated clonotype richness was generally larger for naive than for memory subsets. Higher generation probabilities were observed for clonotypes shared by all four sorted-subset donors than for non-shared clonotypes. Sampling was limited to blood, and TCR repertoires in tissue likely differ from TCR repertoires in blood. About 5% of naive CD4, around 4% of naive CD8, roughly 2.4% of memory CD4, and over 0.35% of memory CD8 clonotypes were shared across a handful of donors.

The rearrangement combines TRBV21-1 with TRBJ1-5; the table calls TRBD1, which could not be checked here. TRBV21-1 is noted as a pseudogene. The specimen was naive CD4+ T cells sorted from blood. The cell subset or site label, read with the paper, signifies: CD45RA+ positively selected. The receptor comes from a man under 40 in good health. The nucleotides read TGTGCCAGCAGCAAAGGGGACAGGTATAGCAATCAGCCCCAGCATTTT. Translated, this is CASSKGDRYSNQPQHF.